The source of this TCR beta chain is a study of T cell responses to AZD1222 COVID-19 vaccine. Remarks on this clone: The antigen is unknown.

The CDR3 is 14 residues long. The V and J ends lost 2 bases and 7 bases respectively, with 11 bases between them. Germline assignment: CDR1 LGHDT and CDR2 YNNKEL (reference sequence). The study's findings and limits: Across the whole spike, CD4 TCRs peaked at regions 160-218 and 743-854.

Measured with immunoSEQ multiplex PCR; TCRdb has only the in-frame clones, and not every one. The sample holds around 100,000 clones; about nine tenths are singletons and the top ten take 1.7%. Sequencing was performed on peripheral blood, taken on day 0 of AZD1222 vaccination. This sequence originates from an adult in good health. This rearrangement joins TRBV3-1 (or the pseudogene TRBV3-2) to TRBJ1-4, with D perhaps matching TRBD1 (5 bases). The CDR3 region is CASSQSTGGEKLFF. CDR3 nucleotides: TGTGCCAGCAGCCAATCCACGGGGGGTGAAAAACTGTTTTTT.